This is a list of T cell receptor beta chains from one sample in a study of cytomegalovirus exposure and HLA in healthy donors. Method: immunoSEQ multiplex PCR; TCRdb's copy keeps in-frame clones and lacks some. The sample yields fewer than 250,000 clones, 75% to 85% seen once. Source material: PBMCs. Every receptor here comes from a girl aged 10 to 17 in good health and CMV-seronegative. Each CDR3 is given with its conserved first and last residue. The D gene is left open where the match is weak. Clone size appears in some rows only: once, few, many, or a class for an expanded clone.

CDR3nt: TGTGCCAGCAGTGCCTGGCCTAGCGGAGGGGGGCGGGATACGCAGTATTTT
CDR3aa: CASSAWPSGGGRDTQYF
d_gene: .
abundance: .
j_gene: TRBJ2-3
v_gene: TRBV6-1
len: 17

CDR3nt: TGTGCCAGTAGTGCCCAGACAGGGAATCAACTCTACGAGCAGTACTTC
CDR3aa: CASSAQTGNQLYEQYF
d_gene: TRBD1
abundance: .
j_gene: TRBJ2-7
v_gene: TRBV19
len: 16

CDR3nt: TGTGCCAGCAGCTTAAAGCGGGAGCCGTTCCACGAGCAGTACTTC
CDR3aa: CASSLKREPFHEQYF
d_gene: TRBD2
abundance: .
j_gene: TRBJ2-7
v_gene: TRBV7-2
len: 15

CDR3nt: TGTGCCAGTTCCCCGGGACTAGCAACCTACGAGCAGTACTTC
CDR3aa: CASSPGLATYEQYF
d_gene: TRBD2
abundance: .
j_gene: TRBJ2-7
v_gene: TRBV6-1
len: 14

CDR3nt: TGTGCCAGCAGCCCCCAGGACAGGGCCACTGAAGCTTTCTTT
CDR3aa: CASSPQDRATEAFF
d_gene: TRBD1
abundance: .
j_gene: TRBJ1-1
v_gene: TRBV7-2
len: 14

CDR3nt: TGTGCCAGCAGCGTGACAGCGAACATCAACACTGAAGCTTTCTTT
CDR3aa: CASSVTANINTEAFF
d_gene: .
abundance: .
j_gene: TRBJ1-1
v_gene: TRBV6-1
len: 15

CDR3nt: TGTGCCACCAGCGGTAGACAGGGGAGTCACACTGAAGCTTTCTTT
CDR3aa: CATSGRQGSHTEAFF
d_gene: TRBD1
abundance: .
j_gene: TRBJ1-1
v_gene: TRBV15
len: 15

CDR3nt: TGTGCCAGCAGCTTAGGTTGGGACAGGGGGCCGAACGAGCAGTACTTC
CDR3aa: CASSLGWDRGPNEQYF
d_gene: TRBD1
abundance: .
j_gene: TRBJ2-7
v_gene: TRBV7-9
len: 16

CDR3nt: TGTGCCAGCTCACCTTCCGGGACAGGGCCCGAGCAGTACTTC
CDR3aa: CASSPSGTGPEQYF
d_gene: TRBD1
abundance: .
j_gene: TRBJ2-7
v_gene: TRBV18
len: 14

CDR3nt: TGTGCCAGCAGCCCTAGCGGGGGGGCGAGCTCCTACAATGAGCAGTTCTTC
CDR3aa: CASSPSGGASSYNEQFF
d_gene: TRBD2
abundance: few
j_gene: TRBJ2-1
v_gene: TRBV7-3
len: 17

CDR3nt: TGTGCCAGCAGTTTATTCGGGTCAGCTTTCTTT
CDR3aa: CASSLFGSAFF
d_gene: .
abundance: .
j_gene: TRBJ1-1
v_gene: TRBV28
len: 11

CDR3nt: TGTGCCAGCAGTCCGACAGGGTGGTCCGGGGAGCTGTTTTTT
CDR3aa: CASSPTGWSGELFF
d_gene: TRBD1
abundance: .
j_gene: TRBJ2-2
v_gene: TRBV2
len: 14

CDR3nt: TGTGCCAGCAGTTACTCGCGGGGTACCCAGCCCCAGCATTTT
CDR3aa: CASSYSRGTQPQHF
d_gene: .
abundance: .
j_gene: TRBJ1-5
v_gene: TRBV6-5
len: 14

CDR3nt: TGCGCCAGCAGCTTGGCATCCTCGGGGGGAGGGCCGGGATATGAGCAGTTCTTC
CDR3aa: CASSLASSGGGPGYEQFF
d_gene: TRBD2
abundance: once
j_gene: TRBJ2-1
v_gene: TRBV5-1
len: 18

CDR3nt: TGTTCCAGCAGCACCGGGAATTCACCCCTCCACTTT
CDR3aa: CSSSTGNSPLHF
d_gene: .
abundance: .
j_gene: TRBJ1-6
v_gene: TRBV7-9
len: 12

CDR3nt: TGTGCCAGCAGTATACAGGGGGCCACTCAGTACTTC
CDR3aa: CASSIQGATQYF
d_gene: TRBD1
abundance: .
j_gene: TRBJ2-5
v_gene: TRBV6-6
len: 12

CDR3nt: TGTGCCAGCATCGTTGACAGGGCCAACTTCTATAGCAATCAGCCCCAGCATTTT
CDR3aa: CASIVDRANFYSNQPQHF
d_gene: TRBD1
abundance: .
j_gene: TRBJ1-5
v_gene: TRBV28
len: 18

CDR3nt: TGCGCCAGCAGCTTGGAGGGGGTGGTGAACACCGGGGAGCTGTTTTTT
CDR3aa: CASSLEGVVNTGELFF
d_gene: .
abundance: .
j_gene: TRBJ2-2
v_gene: TRBV5-1
len: 16

CDR3nt: TGTGCCAGCAGCGTAGGCCCAGGGCAGGGTCAGCCCCAGCATTTT
CDR3aa: CASSVGPGQGQPQHF
d_gene: .
abundance: once
j_gene: TRBJ1-5
v_gene: TRBV9
len: 15

CDR3nt: TGTGCCAGCAGCTCCGGACAGGGGGCGTACATTCAGTACTTC
CDR3aa: CASSSGQGAYIQYF
d_gene: TRBD1
abundance: .
j_gene: TRBJ2-4
v_gene: TRBV5-4
len: 14

CDR3nt: TGTGCCAGCGAAGCGCCCCGAAGCTCCTACAATGAGCAGTTCTTC
CDR3aa: CASEAPRSSYNEQFF
d_gene: .
abundance: .
j_gene: TRBJ2-1
v_gene: TRBV6-4
len: 15

CDR3nt: TGTGCCAGCAGCTTAAACCGGGACAGGAGGTTCGAAGGCTACACCTTC
CDR3aa: CASSLNRDRRFEGYTF
d_gene: TRBD1
abundance: .
j_gene: TRBJ1-2
v_gene: TRBV7-2
len: 16

CDR3nt: TGTGCCAGTAGTATAGATCGCCTAGCTGGCTACACCTTC
CDR3aa: CASSIDRLAGYTF
d_gene: .
abundance: .
j_gene: TRBJ1-2
v_gene: TRBV19
len: 13

CDR3nt: TGTGCCAGCAGCCAAGACTGGTGGGGCTCGGTCACTGAAGCTTTCTTT
CDR3aa: CASSQDWWGSVTEAFF
d_gene: .
abundance: .
j_gene: TRBJ1-1
v_gene: TRBV4-2
len: 16

CDR3nt: TGTGCCAGCAGAGAACGGTACGAGCAGTACTTC
CDR3aa: CASRERYEQYF
d_gene: .
abundance: .
j_gene: TRBJ2-7
v_gene: TRBV6-6
len: 11

CDR3nt: TGTGCCAGCAGCTCCCAGGGGTACGCTGAGCAGTTCTTC
CDR3aa: CASSSQGYAEQFF
d_gene: .
abundance: .
j_gene: TRBJ2-1
v_gene: TRBV11-3
len: 13

CDR3nt: TGTGCCAGCAGCACAGCGGTTCGTCGGGCTTTCTTT
CDR3aa: CASSTAVRRAFF
d_gene: .
abundance: .
j_gene: TRBJ1-1
v_gene: TRBV7-9
len: 12

CDR3nt: TGCAGTGCTCAGGGACTACTTGAGCAGTTCTTC
CDR3aa: CSAQGLLEQFF
d_gene: TRBD2
abundance: .
j_gene: TRBJ2-1
v_gene: TRBV20-1
len: 11

CDR3nt: TGTGCCAGCAGCTTAAGGGGACTCAACACAGATACGCAGTATTTT
CDR3aa: CASSLRGLNTDTQYF
d_gene: .
abundance: .
j_gene: TRBJ2-3
v_gene: TRBV7-6
len: 15

CDR3nt: TGTGCCAGCAGCGAGAAGCCGACACGCTCAATTGAGCAGTTCTTC
CDR3aa: CASSEKPTRSIEQFF
d_gene: .
abundance: .
j_gene: TRBJ2-1
v_gene: TRBV9
len: 15

CDR3nt: TGTGCCAGCAGTCAACCGCAATCGACAGGGTTAGTCGGGGAGCTGTTTTTT
CDR3aa: CASSQPQSTGLVGELFF
d_gene: TRBD1
abundance: .
j_gene: TRBJ2-2
v_gene: TRBV27
len: 17

CDR3nt: TGTGCCAGCAGTTACTCGGCGGGAGCGACTGGGGAGCAGTTCTTC
CDR3aa: CASSYSAGATGEQFF
d_gene: TRBD2
abundance: .
j_gene: TRBJ2-1
v_gene: TRBV6-6
len: 15

CDR3nt: TGTGCCATCCGAGGAGCGGTGCAGGTTATGTCGGGCTACACCTTC
CDR3aa: CAIRGAVQVMSGYTF
d_gene: .
abundance: once
j_gene: TRBJ1-2
v_gene: TRBV10-3
len: 15

CDR3nt: TGTGCCAGCAGCTTAGCGGGGCCCACTGAAGCTTTCTTT
CDR3aa: CASSLAGPTEAFF
d_gene: .
abundance: .
j_gene: TRBJ1-1
v_gene: TRBV7-9
len: 13

CDR3nt: TGTGCCAGCAGTTTACCCACTAGTTTGTATGAGCAGTTCTTC
CDR3aa: CASSLPTSLYEQFF
d_gene: .
abundance: .
j_gene: TRBJ2-1
v_gene: TRBV28
len: 14

CDR3nt: TGTGCCAGTAATAACAGGGCAAGTAATGGCTACACCTTC
CDR3aa: CASNNRASNGYTF
d_gene: .
abundance: once
j_gene: TRBJ1-2
v_gene: TRBV19
len: 13